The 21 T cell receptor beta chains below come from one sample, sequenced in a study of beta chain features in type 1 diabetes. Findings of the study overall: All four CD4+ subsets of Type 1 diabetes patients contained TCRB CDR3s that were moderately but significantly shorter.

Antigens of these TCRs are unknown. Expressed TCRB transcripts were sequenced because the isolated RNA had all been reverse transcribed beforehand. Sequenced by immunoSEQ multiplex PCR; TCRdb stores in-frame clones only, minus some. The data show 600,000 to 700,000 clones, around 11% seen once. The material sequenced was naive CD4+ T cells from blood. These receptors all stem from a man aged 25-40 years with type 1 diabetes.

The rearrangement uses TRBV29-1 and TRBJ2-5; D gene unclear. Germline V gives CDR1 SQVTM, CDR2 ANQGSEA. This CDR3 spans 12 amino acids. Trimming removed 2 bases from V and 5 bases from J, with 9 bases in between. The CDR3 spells CSVERLGETQYF. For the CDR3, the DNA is TGCAGCGTTGAAAGATTGGGGGAGACCCAGTACTTC.

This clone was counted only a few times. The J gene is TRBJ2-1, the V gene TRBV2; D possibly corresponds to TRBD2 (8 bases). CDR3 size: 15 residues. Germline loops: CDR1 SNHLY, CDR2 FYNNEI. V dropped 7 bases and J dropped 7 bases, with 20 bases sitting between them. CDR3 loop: CASTPEGAGGNEQFF. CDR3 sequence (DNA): TGTGCCAGCACCCCGGAGGGGGCGGGAGGAAATGAGCAGTTCTTC.

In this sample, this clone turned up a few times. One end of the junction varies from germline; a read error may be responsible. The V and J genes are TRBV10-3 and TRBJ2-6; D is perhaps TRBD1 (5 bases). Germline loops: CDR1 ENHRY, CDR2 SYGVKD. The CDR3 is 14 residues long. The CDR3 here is CAISENAFVQAPSF. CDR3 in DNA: TGTGCCATCAGTGAGAATGCTTTTGTACAGGCCCCGTCTTTC.

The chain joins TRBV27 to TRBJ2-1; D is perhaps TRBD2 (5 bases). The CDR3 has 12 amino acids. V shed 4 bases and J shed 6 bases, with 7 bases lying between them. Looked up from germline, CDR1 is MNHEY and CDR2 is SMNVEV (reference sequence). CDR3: CASSSSPNEQFF. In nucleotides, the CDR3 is TGTGCCAGCAGTTCTAGCCCCAATGAGCAGTTCTTC.

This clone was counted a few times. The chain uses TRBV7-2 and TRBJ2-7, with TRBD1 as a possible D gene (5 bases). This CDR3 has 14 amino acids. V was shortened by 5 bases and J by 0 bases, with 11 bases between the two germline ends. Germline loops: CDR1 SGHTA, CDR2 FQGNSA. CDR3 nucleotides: TGTGCCAGCAGCCTACAGGCAGACTCCTACGAGCAGTACTTC. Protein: CASSLQADSYEQYF.

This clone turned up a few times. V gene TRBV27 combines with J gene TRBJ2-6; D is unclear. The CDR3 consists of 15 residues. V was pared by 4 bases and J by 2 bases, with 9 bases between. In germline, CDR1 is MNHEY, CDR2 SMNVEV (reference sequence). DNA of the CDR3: TGTGCCAGCAGTTGGGTCATGACTGGGGCCAACGTCCTGACTTTC. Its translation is CASSWVMTGANVLTF.

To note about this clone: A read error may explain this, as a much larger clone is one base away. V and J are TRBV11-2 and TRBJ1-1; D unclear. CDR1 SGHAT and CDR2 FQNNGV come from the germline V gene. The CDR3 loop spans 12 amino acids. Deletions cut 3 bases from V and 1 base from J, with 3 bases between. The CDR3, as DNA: TGTGCCAGCAGCTTGAGGAACACTGAAGCTTTCTTT. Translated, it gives CASSLRNTEAFF.

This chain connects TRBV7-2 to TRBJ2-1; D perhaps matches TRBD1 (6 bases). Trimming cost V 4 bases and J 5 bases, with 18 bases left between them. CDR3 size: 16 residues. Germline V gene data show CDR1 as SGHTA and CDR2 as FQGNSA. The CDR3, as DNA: TGTGCCAGCAGCTCCGAGTCAGGGGTTGTGCACAATGAGCAGTTCTTC. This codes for CASSSESGVVHNEQFF.

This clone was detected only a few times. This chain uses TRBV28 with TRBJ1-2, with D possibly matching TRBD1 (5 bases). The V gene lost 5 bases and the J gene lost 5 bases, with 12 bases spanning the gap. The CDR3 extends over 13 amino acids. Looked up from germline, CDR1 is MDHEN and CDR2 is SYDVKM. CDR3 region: CASSLQEPYGYTF. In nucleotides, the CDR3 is TGTGCCAGCAGTCTACAGGAGCCGTATGGCTACACCTTC.

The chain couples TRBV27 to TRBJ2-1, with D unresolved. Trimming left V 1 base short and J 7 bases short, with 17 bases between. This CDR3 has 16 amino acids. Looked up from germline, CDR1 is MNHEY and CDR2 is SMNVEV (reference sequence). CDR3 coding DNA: TGTGCCAGCAGTTTATTTCTCCTTGATGGGCGGAATGAGCAGTTCTTC. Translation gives CASSLFLLDGRNEQFF.

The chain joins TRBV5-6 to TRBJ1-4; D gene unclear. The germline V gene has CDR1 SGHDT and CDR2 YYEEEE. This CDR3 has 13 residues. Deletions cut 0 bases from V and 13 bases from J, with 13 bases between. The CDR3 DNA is TGTGCCAGCAGCTTGGTAGGGAAAGGTCGACTGTTTTTT. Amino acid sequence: CASSLVGKGRLFF.

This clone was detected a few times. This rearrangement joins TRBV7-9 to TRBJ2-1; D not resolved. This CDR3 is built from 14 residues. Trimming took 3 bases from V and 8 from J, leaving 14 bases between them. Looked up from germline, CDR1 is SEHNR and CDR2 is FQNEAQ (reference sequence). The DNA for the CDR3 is TGTGCCAGCAGCTTCCATCTTAATGGCGATGAGCAGTTCTTC. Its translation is CASSFHLNGDEQFF. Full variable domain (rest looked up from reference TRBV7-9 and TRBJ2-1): DTGVSQNPRHKITKRGQNVTFRCDPISEHNRLYWYRQTLGQGPEFLTYFQNEAQLEKSRLLSDRFSAERPKGSFSTLEIQRTEQGDSAMYLCASSFHLNGDEQFFGPGTRLTVL.

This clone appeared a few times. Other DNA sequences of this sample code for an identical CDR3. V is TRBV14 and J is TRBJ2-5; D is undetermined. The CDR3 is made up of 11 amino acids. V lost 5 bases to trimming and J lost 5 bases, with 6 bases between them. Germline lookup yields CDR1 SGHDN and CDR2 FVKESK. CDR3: CASSAQETQYF. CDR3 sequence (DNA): TGTGCCAGCAGCGCTCAGGAGACCCAGTACTTC. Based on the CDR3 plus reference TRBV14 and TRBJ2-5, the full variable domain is EAGVTQFPSHSVIEKGQTVTLRCDPISGHDNLYWYRRVMGKEIKFLLHFVKESKQDESGMPNNRFLAERTGGTYSTLKVQPAELEDSGVYFCASSAQETQYFGPGTRLLVL.

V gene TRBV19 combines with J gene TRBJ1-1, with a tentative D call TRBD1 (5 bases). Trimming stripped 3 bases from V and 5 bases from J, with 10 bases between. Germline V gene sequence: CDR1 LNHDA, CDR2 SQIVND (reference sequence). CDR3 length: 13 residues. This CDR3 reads CASSIDRRTEAFF. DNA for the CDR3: TGTGCCAGTAGTATTGACAGAAGGACTGAAGCTTTCTTT.

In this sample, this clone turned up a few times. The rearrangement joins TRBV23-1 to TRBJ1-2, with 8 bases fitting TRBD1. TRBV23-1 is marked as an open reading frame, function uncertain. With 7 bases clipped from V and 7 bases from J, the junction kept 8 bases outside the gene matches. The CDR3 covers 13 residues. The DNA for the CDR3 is TGCGCCAGCACCCTTGGACAGGGTTGTGGCTACACCTTC. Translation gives CASTLGQGCGYTF.

The CDR3 bases are TGTGCCAGCAGTGAAGTAATTTGGGGGCAGCCCCAGCATTTT. It specifies CASSEVIWGQPQHF. The chain uses TRBV6-1 and TRBJ1-5; perhaps TRBD1 as D (5 bases). The CDR3 spans 14 residues. Trimming removed 1 base at V and 7 bases at J, with 11 bases between. Germline CDR1 is MNHNS and CDR2 is SASEGT.

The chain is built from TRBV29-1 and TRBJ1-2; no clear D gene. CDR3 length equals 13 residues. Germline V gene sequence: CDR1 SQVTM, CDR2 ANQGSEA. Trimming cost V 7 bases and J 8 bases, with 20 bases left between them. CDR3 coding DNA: TGCAGCGCAGCCGAGCAGACCCTGGGGGGCTACACCTTC. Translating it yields CSAAEQTLGGYTF.

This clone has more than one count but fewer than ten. The CDR3 nucleotides are TGTGCCAGCAAGGACTCTGGGACAGTCAATCAGCCCCAGCATTTT. Protein product: CASKDSGTVNQPQHF. The chain links TRBV2 to TRBJ1-5; 7 nucleotides align to TRBD1. This CDR3 has 15 residues. V lost 7 bases, J lost 3 bases, and 9 bases stayed unmatched. The germline CDR1 and CDR2 sequences are SNHLY and FYNNEI. The full variable domain, its missing parts supplied by reference TRBV2 and TRBJ1-5, is EPEVTQTPSHQVTQMGQEVILRCVPISNHLYFYWYRQILGQKVEFLVSFYNNEISEKSEIFDDQFSVERPDGSNFTLKIRSTKLEDSAMYFCASKDSGTVNQPQHFGDGTRLSIL.

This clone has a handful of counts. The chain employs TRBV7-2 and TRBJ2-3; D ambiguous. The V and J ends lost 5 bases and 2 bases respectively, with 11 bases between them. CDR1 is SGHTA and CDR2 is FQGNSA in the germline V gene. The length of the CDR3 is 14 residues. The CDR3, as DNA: TGTGCCAGCAGCCCGATGGGGTCCACAGATACGCAGTATTTT. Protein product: CASSPMGSTDTQYF.

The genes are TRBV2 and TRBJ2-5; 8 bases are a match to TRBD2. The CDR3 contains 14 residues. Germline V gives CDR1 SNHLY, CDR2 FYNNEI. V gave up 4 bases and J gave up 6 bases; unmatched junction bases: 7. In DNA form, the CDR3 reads TGTGCCAGCAGTGGAGTCCGGGGGGGGCAGACCCAGTACTTC. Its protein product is CASSGVRGGQTQYF.

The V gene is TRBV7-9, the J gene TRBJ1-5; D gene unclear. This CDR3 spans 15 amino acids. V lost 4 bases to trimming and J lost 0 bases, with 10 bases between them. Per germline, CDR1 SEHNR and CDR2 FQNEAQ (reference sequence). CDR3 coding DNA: TGTGCCAGCAGCTCTAACGGGAATAGCAATCAGCCCCAGCATTTT. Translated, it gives CASSSNGNSNQPQHF.